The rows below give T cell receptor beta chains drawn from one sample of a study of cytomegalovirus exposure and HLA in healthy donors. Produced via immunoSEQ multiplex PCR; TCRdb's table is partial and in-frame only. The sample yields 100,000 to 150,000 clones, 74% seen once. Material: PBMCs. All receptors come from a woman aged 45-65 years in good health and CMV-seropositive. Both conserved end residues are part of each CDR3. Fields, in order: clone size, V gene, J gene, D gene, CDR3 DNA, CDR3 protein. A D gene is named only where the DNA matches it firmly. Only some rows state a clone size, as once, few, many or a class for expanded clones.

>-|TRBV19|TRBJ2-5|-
TGTGCCAGTAACCCAGGGCGACACGTGGGGACCCAGTACTTC
CASNPGRHVGTQYF
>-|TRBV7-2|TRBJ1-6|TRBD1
TGTGCCAGCACCAAGACAGGGACCGATTCACCCCTCCACTTT
CASTKTGTDSPLHF
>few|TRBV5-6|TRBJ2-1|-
TGTGCCAGCAGCTCCCCGGGACACCTCTACAATGAGCAGTTCTTC
CASSSPGHLYNEQFF
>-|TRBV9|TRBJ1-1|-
TGTGCCAGCAGCGTAGCTACAGCAGGGTCTTTGAACACTGAAGCTTTCTTT
CASSVATAGSLNTEAFF
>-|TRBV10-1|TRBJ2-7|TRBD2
TGCGCCAGCAGTGTCCCGGGACTAGCAAGTAACTACGAGCAGTACTTC
CASSVPGLASNYEQYF
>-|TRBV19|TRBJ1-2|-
TGTGCCAGTGGGGAGAGGCAGACCTATGGCTACACCTTC
CASGERQTYGYTF
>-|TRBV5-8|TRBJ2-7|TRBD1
TGTGCCAGCAGCCGCTTGGGACAGGGTGTCCGGGAGCAGTACTTC
CASSRLGQGVREQYF
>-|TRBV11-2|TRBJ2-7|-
TGTGCCAGCAGCTTGACGCAGGGGTCAACCTACGAGCAGTACTTC
CASSLTQGSTYEQYF
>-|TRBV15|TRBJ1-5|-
TGTGCCACCAGCAGAGGACAGTCTAATCAGCCCCAGCATTTT
CATSRGQSNQPQHF
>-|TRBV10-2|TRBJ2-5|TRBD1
TGCGCCAGCAGTTCTCTCCCCGGGACAGGGGAAGAGACCCAGTACTTC
CASSSLPGTGEETQYF
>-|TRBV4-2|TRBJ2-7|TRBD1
TGTGCCAGCAGCCAATTTGACAGGGGCCAATTCTCCTACGAGCAGTACTTC
CASSQFDRGQFSYEQYF
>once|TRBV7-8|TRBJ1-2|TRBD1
TGTGCCAGCAGCTTACGAGGGGGCGACCTCTATGGCTACACCTTC
CASSLRGGDLYGYTF
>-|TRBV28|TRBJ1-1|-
TGTGCCAGCAGTTCCTTTTTGAGACGGGAATTGAAAGCTTTCTTT
CASSSFLRRELKAFF
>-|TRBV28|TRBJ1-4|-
TGTGCCAGCAGTTTATTAAGGGGGAAACTGTTTTTT
CASSLLRGKLFF
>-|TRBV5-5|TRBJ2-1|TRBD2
TGTGCCAGCAGCCCCGGACTAGTTAGTGAGCAGTTCTTC
CASSPGLVSEQFF
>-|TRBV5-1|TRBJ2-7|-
TGCGCCAGCAGCTTGGTGGCAGGGTTAATCTACGAGCAGTACTTC
CASSLVAGLIYEQYF
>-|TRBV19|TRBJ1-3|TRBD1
TGTGCCAGTAGTTTACAGGGGAACACCATATATTTT
CASSLQGNTIYF
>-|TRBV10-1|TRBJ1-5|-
TGCGCCAGCATTGGACCGCAGGGGATCCCCGAGAGGGGCAATCAGCCCCAGCATTTT
CASIGPQGIPERGNQPQHF
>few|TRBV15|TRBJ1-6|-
TGTGCCACCAGCAGACAGTGGAGGGATAATTCACCCCTCCACTTT
CATSRQWRDNSPLHF
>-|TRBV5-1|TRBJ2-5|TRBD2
TGCGCCAGCAGCACGGGGACTAGCGGGGGGGAAGAGACCCAGTACTTC
CASSTGTSGGEETQYF
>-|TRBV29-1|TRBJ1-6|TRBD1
TGCAGCGCTGGGACAGGGGATTCACCCCTCCACTTT
CSAGTGDSPLHF
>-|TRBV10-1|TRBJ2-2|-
TGCGCCAGCAGTGAGACAGGGTGGACCGGGGAGCTGTTTTTT
CASSETGWTGELFF
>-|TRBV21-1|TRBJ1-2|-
TGTGCCAGCAGAAAAAGGGGGTATGGCTACACCTTC
CASRKRGYGYTF
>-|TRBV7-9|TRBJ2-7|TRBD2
TGTGCCAGCAGCTTAGATGGGGGGGGGACGGCACCGTACGAGCAGTACTTC
CASSLDGGGTAPYEQYF
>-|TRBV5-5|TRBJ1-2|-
TGTGCCAGCATCCAATTAGGCCGGGGGGACTATGGCTACACCTTC
CASIQLGRGDYGYTF
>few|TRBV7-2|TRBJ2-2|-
TGTGCCAGCAGCCAAGAGGGGGGGTTGGGAACCGGGGAGCTGTTTTTT
CASSQEGGLGTGELFF
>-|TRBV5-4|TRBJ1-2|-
TGTGCCAGCAGCTTGGGCGGAGTGAATGGCTACACCTTC
CASSLGGVNGYTF
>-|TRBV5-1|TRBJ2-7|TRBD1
TGCGCCAGCAGCCTTCGGACAGGGGAGCAGTACTTC
CASSLRTGEQYF
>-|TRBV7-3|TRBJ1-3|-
TGTGCCAGCAGCTTAACGGGGGGGCCACCCGGGAACACCATATATTTT
CASSLTGGPPGNTIYF
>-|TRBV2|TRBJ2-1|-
TGTGCCAGCGTGCAGGGGCAGATTCCCAATGAGCAGTTCTTC
CASVQGQIPNEQFF
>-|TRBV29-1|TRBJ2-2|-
TGCAGCGTTGAATCGCAGGGTAGGGCCGGGGAGCTGTTTTTT
CSVESQGRAGELFF
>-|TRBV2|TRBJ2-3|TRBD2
TGTGCCAGCAAAACTAGCGGGAACACAGATACGCAGTATTTT
CASKTSGNTDTQYF
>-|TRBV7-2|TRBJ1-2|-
TGTGCCAGCAGCTTTTTCCCACGAGTCGGGGAAGGCTACACCTTC
CASSFFPRVGEGYTF
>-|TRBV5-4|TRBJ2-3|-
TGTGCCAGCAGCCCCGCGGTAAAGTACACAGATACGCAGTATTTT
CASSPAVKYTDTQYF
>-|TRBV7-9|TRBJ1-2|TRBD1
TGTGCCAGCAGCTTACAGGGGGACTATGGCTACACCTTC
CASSLQGDYGYTF
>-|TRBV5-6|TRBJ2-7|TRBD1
TGTGCCAGCAACAGGGGCGAGCAGTACTTC
CASNRGEQYF
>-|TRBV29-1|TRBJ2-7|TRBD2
TGCAGCGGTAGGACTAGCGGCCCATACGAGCAGTACTTC
CSGRTSGPYEQYF
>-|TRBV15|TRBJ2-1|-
TGTGCCACGTCCTCAGTCTACAATGAGCAGTTCTTC
CATSSVYNEQFF
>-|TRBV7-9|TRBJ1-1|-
TGTGCCAGCAGCCCCCGCGGGACTGAAGCTTTCTTT
CASSPRGTEAFF
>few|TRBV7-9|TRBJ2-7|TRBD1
TGTGCCAGCAGCCTTACGACAGGGTTATACGAGCAGTACTTC
CASSLTTGLYEQYF